This T cell receptor beta chain originates from a study of tissue T cells after allogeneic stem cell transplantation. Measured with immunoSEQ multiplex PCR; TCRdb has only the in-frame clones, and not every one. The profile shows about 4,400 clones, roughly half of them singletons. Regarding this clone: Its specificity is not known. Any gene name here is a mouse gene name. The read is 1 residue too short to cover the CDR3 end, so that end is filled in from the germline J gene.

The CDR3 totals 15 residues. The V and J ends lost 6 bases and 6 bases, in that order; junction bases with no gene match: 6. CDR1 and CDR2 (germline): SGHSA, FRNQAP. Time point reported: mouse harvest day 7 after allogeneic transplant. Each mouse received 10^7 T-cell-depleted marrow cells plus 10^6 splenic CD5+ T cells by tail vein. B6 (H2b) cells into BALB/c (H2d) mice; tissues taken at day 7 or 14. General study findings and limits: Sampling depth was limited, and the cohort was small and clinically varied.

The source of this sequence is a female BALB/c mouse given C57BL/6 T cells with graft-versus-host disease after an allogeneic hematopoietic cell transplant. Sequences were obtained from lymph node tissue. The J gene is TRBJ2-1, the V gene TRBV16, with TRBD2 identical over 12 bases. The sequenced CDR3 bases are TGTGCAAGCAGGGGGAGGGACTGGGGGGTTGCTGAGCAGTTC. Translated, it gives CASRGRDWGVAEQF. In full, the CDR3 reads CASRGRDWGVAEQFF. The complete variable domain, with remaining parts taken from reference TRBV16 and TRBJ2-1, reads NAGVIQTPRHKVTGKGQEATLWCEPISGHSAVFWYRQTIVQGLEFLTYFRNQAPIDDSGMPKERFSAQMPNQSHSTLKIQSTQPQDSAVYLCASRGRDWGVAEQFFGPGTRLTVL.